A single sample gave rise to the 10 T cell receptor beta chains below, sequenced in a study of blood T cell repertoires in COVID-19. The protocol was immunoSEQ multiplex PCR, while the TCRdb copy is restricted to in-frame clones and leaves out a portion. The table includes approximately 400,000 clones, about four fifths detected once. The sequencing sample was made of PBMCs or T cells enriched from blood (not recorded which). The receptors come from a woman in her forties or fifties who had recovered from COVID-19.

The CDR3 loop reads CASSLGEAYNEQFF. CDR3 nucleotide sequence: TGTGCCAGCAGCCTGGGGGAGGCTTACAATGAGCAGTTCTTC. This sequence joins TRBV7-3 and TRBJ2-1; maybe TRBD2 (6 bases). The length of the CDR3 is 14 residues. The V gene lost 5 bases and the J gene lost 4 bases, with 12 bases spanning the gap. Germline V gene data show CDR1 as SGHTA and CDR2 as FQGTGA.

The V and J genes are TRBV4-3 and TRBJ2-3; D is possibly TRBD1 (6 bases). The V end lost 4 bases, the J end lost 3 bases, and 11 bases lay between the germline ends. The CDR3 sequence is 14 residues long. Germline-derived CDR1 and CDR2 are LGHNA and YSLEER. As DNA, the CDR3 is TGCGCCAGCAGCCGTGGACAGCCAACAGATACGCAGTATTTT. This codes for CASSRGQPTDTQYF.

The CDR3 sequence is CASSPNYRDGYTF. The CDR3 bases are TGTGCCAGTAGTCCCAATTACAGGGATGGCTACACCTTC. The chain carries TRBV19 and TRBJ1-2, with a tentative D call TRBD1 (6 bases). The V and J ends lost 5 bases and 6 bases respectively, with 13 bases between them. The germline V gene encodes CDR1 LNHDA and CDR2 SQIVND (reference sequence). There are 13 residues in the CDR3.

V gene TRBV18 combines with J gene TRBJ1-5; possible D gene TRBD1, 6 bases. The V end was cut by 6 bases, the J end by 1 base, with 13 bases between. Per germline, CDR1 KGHSH and CDR2 LQKENI. The CDR3 has 15 residues. As DNA, the CDR3 is TGTGCCAGCTCCCGCACAGGGAACAGCAATCAGCCCCAGCATTTT. Amino acids: CASSRTGNSNQPQHF.

The chain carries TRBV4-1 and TRBJ1-4; 10 bases align to TRBD1. The CDR3 runs to 18 residues. With V trimmed by 8 bases and J by 0 bases, 12 bases remained unmatched. Germline V gene sequence: CDR1 MGHRA, CDR2 YSYEKL. The CDR3 protein is CASSRTGGGVTTNEKLFF. DNA for the CDR3: TGCGCCAGCTCCAGGACAGGGGGTGGGGTTACAACTAATGAAAAACTGTTTTTT.

In its sample, this clone was seen once. V usage is TRBV19 and J usage is TRBJ1-2; D may be TRBD1 (6 bases). From germline, CDR1 is LNHDA and CDR2 SQIVND (reference sequence). V lost 1 base, J lost 8 bases, and 11 bases lay in between. The CDR3 runs 13 residues. As DNA, the CDR3 is TGTGCCAGTAGTATAGGGGGGGGGCACGGCTACACCTTC. Residues: CASSIGGGHGYTF.

This chain joins TRBV10-3 and TRBJ2-7; 8 bases line up with TRBD1. The CDR3 spans 14 residues. V lost 5 bases, J lost 7 bases, and 10 bases stayed unmatched. Germline lookup yields CDR1 ENHRY and CDR2 SYGVKD. The CDR3: CAISIQGGWSEQYF. CDR3 sequence (DNA): TGTGCCATCAGTATACAGGGGGGTTGGAGTGAGCAGTACTTC.

The chain has TRBV7-8 and TRBJ1-2; 7 bases fit TRBD1. Germline V gene data show CDR1 as SGHVS and CDR2 as FQNEAQ. The CDR3 has 16 residues. V lost 5 bases, J lost 3 bases, and 12 bases stayed unmatched. The CDR3 here is CASSAQGGQFHYGYTF. The CDR3 bases are TGTGCCAGCAGCGCCCAGGGGGGACAGTTCCACTATGGCTACACCTTC.

The chain combines TRBV6-5 with TRBJ1-2; 9 bases agree with TRBD1. The germline CDR1 and CDR2 sequences are MNHEY and SVGAGI. This CDR3 has 15 residues. Trimming at V came to 6 bases and at J to 2 bases, leaving 7 bases not matched to a gene. The CDR3 is CASRNGQGRNYGYTF. The DNA of the CDR3 is TGTGCCAGCAGAAATGGACAGGGGAGGAACTATGGCTACACCTTC.

In DNA, the CDR3 is TGTGCCAGCACCCTCTGGGGCCGCCCGTCGGAGGCTTTCTTT. Amino acids: CASTLWGRPSEAFF. The rearrangement joins TRBV13 to TRBJ1-1, with D possibly matching TRBD1 (5 bases). The CDR3 spans 14 residues. CDR1 is PRHDT and CDR2 is FYEKMQ in the germline V gene (reference sequence). V lost 7 bases to trimming and J lost 11 bases, with 23 bases between them.